The next 23 T cell receptor beta chains were all read from a single sample in a study of blood T cell repertoires in COVID-19. Method: immunoSEQ multiplex PCR; TCRdb's copy keeps in-frame clones and lacks some. The table shows around 150,000 clones, with roughly 80% occurring only once. Sequencing was done on a sample of peripheral blood. The receptors stem from a man in his fifties with active or convalescent COVID-19.

The genes are TRBV5-5 and TRBJ2-1; D ambiguous. The length of the CDR3 is 14 residues. V was cut by 3 bases and J by 5 bases, with 12 bases left in between. CDR1 SGHKS and CDR2 YYEKEE come from the germline V gene (reference sequence). The CDR3 DNA reads as TGTGCCAGCAGCTCCAGAGTAACAGACAATGAGCAGTTCTTC. Its translation is CASSSRVTDNEQFF.

This chain connects TRBV30 to TRBJ1-1; D call uncertain. The V and J ends lost 1 base and 1 base respectively, with 10 bases between them. CDR1 is GTSNPN and CDR2 is SVGIG in the germline V gene (reference sequence). This CDR3 has 14 amino acids. The CDR3 loop reads CAWSAKGGNTEAFF. DNA of the CDR3: TGTGCCTGGAGTGCGAAGGGAGGGAACACTGAAGCTTTCTTT. Together with reference TRBV30 and TRBJ1-1, the CDR3 gives the full variable domain: SQTIHQWPATLVQPVGSPLSLECTVEGTSNPNLYWYRQAAGRGLQLLFYSVGIGQISSEVPQNLSASRPQDRQFILSSKKLLLSDSGFYLCAWSAKGGNTEAFFGQGTRLTVV.

V and J are TRBV29-1 and TRBJ1-2, with a tentative D call TRBD1 (5 bases). CDR1 SQVTM and CDR2 ANQGSEA come from the germline V gene. The CDR3 has 13 residues. The CDR3 bases are TGCAGTGTAACAGGACGGCTAATAGGTGGCTACACCTTC. This sequence encodes CSVTGRLIGGYTF.

The chain is built from TRBV27 and TRBJ2-7, with D perhaps TRBD2 (6 bases). Deletions cut 6 bases from V and 0 bases from J, with 12 bases between. The CDR3 has 14 amino acids. Looked up from germline, CDR1 is MNHEY and CDR2 is SMNVEV (reference sequence). The CDR3: CASRPGVSSYEQYF. The CDR3 DNA sequence: TGTGCCAGCAGGCCGGGGGTTAGCTCCTACGAGCAGTACTTC.

CDR3 coding DNA: TGTGCCATCAACACCGGGACAGGGACAGCCAAAAACATTCAGTACTTC. This encodes CAINTGTGTAKNIQYF. The chain is built from TRBV10-3 and TRBJ2-4; 9 bases map to TRBD1. Germline CDR1 reads ENHRY; CDR2 reads SYGVKD. The CDR3 has 16 residues. The junction had 7 bases not matched to a gene; V was cut back by 7 bases and J by 0 bases.

This rearrangement joins TRBV24-1 to TRBJ1-2; possible D gene TRBD1, 6 bases. The CDR3 extends over 13 amino acids. V shed 4 bases and J shed 6 bases, with 11 bases lying between them. Looked up from germline, CDR1 is KGHDR and CDR2 is SFDVKD. CDR3: CATSDLGQNGYTF. The CDR3 DNA sequence: TGTGCCACCAGTGACTTAGGACAGAATGGCTACACCTTC.

V gene TRBV29-1 combines with J gene TRBJ2-2; D might be TRBD2 (5 bases). This CDR3 is built from 13 residues. Trimming cost V 1 base and J 8 bases, with 11 bases left between them. Germline-derived CDR1 and CDR2 are SQVTM and ANQGSEA. CDR3 bases: TGCAGCGTTGAAGGGGCGGGCGGAGGGGAGCTGTTTTTT. Translation: CSVEGAGGGELFF.

CDR3: CASSLSGDRDQPQHF. For the CDR3, the DNA is TGTGCCAGCAGCCTCTCAGGGGACAGGGACCAGCCCCAGCATTTT. The chain uses TRBV7-8 and TRBJ1-5, with TRBD1 matching over 9 bases. The CDR3 loop spans 15 amino acids. The V segment lost 5 bases and the J segment 7 bases; nucleotides outside the gene matches: 9. CDR1 and CDR2 from the germline V gene are SGHVS and FQNEAQ.

The chain carries TRBV28 and TRBJ2-2; 7 nucleotides match TRBD1. The germline V gene has CDR1 MDHEN and CDR2 SYDVKM. Trimming removed 5 bases from V and 3 bases from J; junction bases left unmatched: 9. The length of the CDR3 is 16 residues. CDR3 protein: CASSGRRDSYTGELFF. The CDR3 nucleotides are TGTGCCAGCAGTGGGAGACGGGACAGCTACACCGGGGAGCTGTTTTTT. Combining the CDR3 with reference TRBV28 and TRBJ2-2 gives the whole variable domain DVKVTQSSRYLVKRTGEKVFLECVQDMDHENMFWYRQDPGLGLRLIYFSYDVKMKEKGDIPEGYSVSREKKERFSLILESASTNQTSMYLCASSGRRDSYTGELFFGEGSRLTVL.

The rearrangement joins TRBV5-1 to TRBJ2-2, with D perhaps TRBD1 (5 bases). CDR3 size: 15 residues. Germline-derived CDR1 and CDR2 are SGHRS and YFSETQ. The V and J ends lost 2 bases and 1 base respectively, with 9 bases between them. The CDR3 DNA reads TGCGCCAGCAGCTTAGGCGGACAGAACACCGGGGAGCTGTTTTTT. It yields the protein CASSLGGQNTGELFF.

The CDR3 sequence is CASSEWDREVYGYTF. The CDR3 DNA reads as TGTGCCAGCAGTGAATGGGACAGGGAGGTCTATGGCTACACCTTC. The genes are TRBV2 and TRBJ1-2, with 9 bases lining up with TRBD1. The V segment lost 2 bases and the J segment 4 bases; nucleotides outside the gene matches: 5. The CDR3 extends over 15 amino acids. The germline V gene has CDR1 SNHLY and CDR2 FYNNEI.

The V and J genes are TRBV28 and TRBJ2-3, with 12 bases identical to TRBD2. Germline-derived CDR1 and CDR2 are MDHEN and SYDVKM. The CDR3 consists of 15 residues. Unmatched junction bases numbered 2, after V lost 4 bases and J lost 3 bases. The CDR3 DNA is TGTGCCAGCAGTTCCGGGACTAGCGGGACAGATACGCAGTATTTT. Translation: CASSSGTSGTDTQYF.

The chain uses TRBV11-2 and TRBJ2-1; D not certain. Germline V gene sequence: CDR1 SGHAT, CDR2 FQNNGV. The V end lost 3 bases, the J end lost 4 bases, and 10 bases lay between the germline ends. This CDR3 comprises 14 residues. CDR3 bases: TGTGCCAGCAGCTTCGGTGCGACTTACAATGAGCAGTTCTTC. It encodes CASSFGATYNEQFF.

As to this clone: A read error may account for a junction end that differs from germline. This CDR3 reads CASREAGTGLIMNTEAFF. For the CDR3, the DNA is TGTGCCAGCAGGGAAGCCGGGACAGGGTTAATCATGAACACTGAAGCTTTCTTT. The chain is built from TRBV2 and TRBJ1-1, with 9 bases fitting TRBD1. The CDR3 contains 18 residues. Looked up from germline, CDR1 is SNHLY and CDR2 is FYNNEI.

The J gene is TRBJ1-3, the V gene TRBV5-8; 10 bases line up with TRBD1. Germline V gene data show CDR1 as SGHTS and CDR2 as YDEGEE. The ends lost 2 bases at V and 2 bases at J; junction bases unmatched: 1. This CDR3 comprises 15 residues. CDR3 nucleotide sequence: TGTGCCAGCAGCTTTGGACAGGGGGCTGGAAACACCATATATTTT. Translating it yields CASSFGQGAGNTIYF.

This clone was seen more than once but under ten times. J is TRBJ1-4 and V is TRBV19, with D perhaps matching TRBD1 (6 bases). This CDR3 contains 15 residues. CDR1 is LNHDA, CDR2 SQIVND, per germline (reference sequence). Trimming took 9 bases from V and 2 from J, leaving 16 bases between them. The CDR3: CASAGAGATNEKLFF. The DNA of the CDR3 is TGTGCCAGCGCCGGAGCGGGGGCGACTAATGAAAAACTGTTTTTT.

The chain employs TRBV3-1 (or the pseudogene TRBV3-2) and TRBJ2-5; TRBD1 is a possible D gene (5 bases). Trimming removed 2 bases at V and 4 bases at J, with 17 bases between. CDR3 length equals 16 residues. Germline values: CDR1 LGHDT, CDR2 YNNKEL (reference sequence). The CDR3 nucleotides are TGTGCCAGCAGCCAATCAGAATTGCAGGGAAGAGAGACCCAGTACTTC. Translating gives CASSQSELQGRETQYF.

The chain joins TRBV21-1 to TRBJ2-1; TRBD2 is taken as the D call from the table, unchecked against the DNA. TRBV21-1 is a pseudogene locus. The CDR3 is 18 residues long. Here the CDR3 reads CASSKQFRTSGTYNEQFF. DNA for the CDR3: TGTGCCAGCAGCAAACAATTTAGGACTAGCGGAACGTACAATGAGCAGTTCTTC.

The CDR3 spells CASSKAEGGAYNEQFF. In DNA form, the CDR3 reads TGTGCCAGCAGCAAAGCCGAAGGGGGCGCCTACAATGAGCAGTTCTTC. The chain uses TRBV21-1 and TRBJ2-1; the table calls TRBD1, which could not be checked here. TRBV21-1 is deemed a pseudogene. This CDR3 has 16 amino acids.

This clone was observed a few times. This sequence joins TRBV15 and TRBJ1-2; no firm D call. Trimming stripped 1 base from V and 4 bases from J, with 13 bases between. Germline V gene lookup returns CDR1 LNHNV and CDR2 YYDKDF (reference sequence). The CDR3 consists of 15 residues. The DNA of the CDR3 is TGTGCCACCAGCAGAGCCTACAGCTCGAGCTATGGCTACACCTTC. Its translation: CATSRAYSSSYGYTF.

The rearrangement uses TRBV5-1 and TRBJ2-1; TRBD2 agrees at 12 bases. This CDR3 region has 20 residues. The V gene's germline CDR1 is SGHRS and CDR2 YFSETQ. Trimming removed 3 bases from V and 10 bases from J; junction bases left unmatched: 23. This chain's CDR3 is CASSSYRLAGLAGGPREQFF. In DNA, the CDR3 is TGCGCCAGCAGCTCCTACCGGCTCGCGGGGCTAGCGGGAGGGCCGAGAGAGCAGTTCTTC.

J is TRBJ2-6 and V is TRBV28, with D uncertain. Between the trimmed V and J ends, which lost 5 bases and 4 bases, there was a span of 18 bases. Germline V lookup: CDR1 MDHEN, CDR2 SYDVKM. The CDR3 length is 17 residues. CDR3 region: CASSLSSGLRGANVLTF. The CDR3 DNA reads TGTGCCAGCAGTCTCTCTTCAGGCTTAAGGGGGGCCAACGTCCTGACTTTC.

This clone was seen only a few times. The V and J genes are TRBV7-9 and TRBJ2-3; D call uncertain. The germline gives CDR1 SEHNR, CDR2 FQNEAQ (reference sequence). The V and J ends lost 5 bases and 3 bases respectively, with 12 bases between them. CDR3 length: 14 amino acids. CDR3 amino acids: CASSSNGQTDTQYF. For the CDR3, the DNA is TGTGCCAGCAGCAGTAATGGCCAAACAGATACGCAGTATTTT.